Below, one T cell receptor (beta chain) is given with its context. Clones were sequenced by immunoSEQ multiplex PCR, and TCRdb holds only the in-frame ones, with some missing. The profile covers about 76,000 clones, with 90% to 95% appearing a single time and more than 2.5% taken by the ten largest. The data are from a study of T cell changes during pregnancy in multiple sclerosis. This CDR3 region has 18 residues. The sequencing here drew on peripheral blood, taken in the second trimester of pregnancy. The TCR comes from a female donor with multiple sclerosis, enrolled in a pregnancy study. The genes are TRBV21-1 and TRBJ1-4; the table's D call TRBD1 went unverified against the DNA. TRBV21-1 has pseudogene status. Written as DNA, the CDR3 is TGTGCCAGCAGCAAAGAAAGGTTGAAACAGGGGGGGAATGAAAAACTGTTTTTT. Translating gives CASSKERLKQGGNEKLFF.